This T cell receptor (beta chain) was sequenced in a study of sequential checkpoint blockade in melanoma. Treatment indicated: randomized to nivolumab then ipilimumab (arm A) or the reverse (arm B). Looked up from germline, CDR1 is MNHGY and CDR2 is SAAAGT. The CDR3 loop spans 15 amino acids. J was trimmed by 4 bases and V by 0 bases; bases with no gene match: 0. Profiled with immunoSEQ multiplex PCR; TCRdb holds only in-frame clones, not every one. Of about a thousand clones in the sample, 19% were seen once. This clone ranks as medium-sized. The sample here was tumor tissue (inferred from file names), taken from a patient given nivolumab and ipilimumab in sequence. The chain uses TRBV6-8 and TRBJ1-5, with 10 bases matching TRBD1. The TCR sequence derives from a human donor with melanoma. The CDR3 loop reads CASSYSGQGNQPQHF. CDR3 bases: TGTGCCAGCAGTTACTCGGGACAGGGGAATCAGCCCCAGCATTTT.